These 5 T cell receptor beta chains originate from one sample sequenced in a study of T cell repertoires in cytomegalovirus infection. From the reads, TCRdb called clonotypes with MiXCR, one entry per CDR3 protein. The table lists about 300,000 distinct CDR3 sequences, about 26% of them singletons. The sequenced sample was PBMCs. The receptors come from a human donor in good health (CMV status not recorded). Some clones in this sample may be carry-over from other donors' samples.

The V call is TRBV5-1, the J call TRBJ2-7; 8 nucleotides line up with TRBD2. Germline values: CDR1 SGHRS, CDR2 YFSETQ. V was pared by 4 bases and J by 1 base, with 22 bases of the junction left unmatched. The CDR3 runs to 20 residues. CDR3 residues: CASSGSPQGPLAALSYEQYF. The DNA for the CDR3 is TGCGCCAGCAGCGGATCGCCTCAGGGGCCACTAGCGGCATTATCCTACGAGCAGTACTTC.

The sample holds a few counts of this clonotype. This chain links TRBV7-6 with TRBJ1-5; D possibly corresponds to TRBD1 (5 bases). Germline values: CDR1 SGHVS, CDR2 FNYEAQ. The germline V and J ends were trimmed by 5 bases and 6 bases, with 17 bases remaining between them. This CDR3 comprises 15 residues. Written as DNA, the CDR3 is TGTGCCAGCAGCCTGACCGGGGGATTCGGTCAGCCCCAGCATTTT. Translated, it gives CASSLTGGFGQPQHF. Filled out from reference TRBV7-6 and TRBJ1-5, the complete variable domain reads GAGVSQSPRYKVTKRGQDVALRCDPISGHVSLYWYRQALGQGPEFLTYFNYEAQQDKSGLPNDRFSAERPEGSISTLTIQRTEQRDSAMYRCASSLTGGFGQPQHFGDGTRLSIL.

This clonotype showed up just a few times. The chain links TRBV5-1 to TRBJ2-7; either TRBD1 or TRBD2 may fit D (5 bases each). The germline gives CDR1 SGHRS, CDR2 YFSETQ. CDR3 length equals 15 residues. The germline V and J ends were trimmed by 4 bases and 1 base, with 15 bases remaining between them. CDR3 amino acids: CASSPGHRTSYEQYF. The CDR3 DNA sequence: TGCGCCAGCAGCCCGGGGCACAGGACATCCTACGAGCAGTACTTC.

This clonotype was picked up a small number of times. The chain recombines TRBV7-9 with TRBJ2-1, with D possibly being TRBD2 (7 bases). The germline gives CDR1 SEHNR, CDR2 FQNEAQ (reference sequence). V was clipped by 5 bases and J by 2 bases, with 16 bases between them. The CDR3 length is 16 residues. CDR3 in DNA: TGTGCCAGCAGCCGAACTCGGGGGGCCACCTACAATGAGCAGTTCTTC. Its translation: CASSRTRGATYNEQFF.

This clonotype has ten or more counts. This chain links TRBV20-1 with TRBJ1-6; D unclear. This CDR3 region has 16 residues. Trimming left V 0 bases short and J 7 bases short, with 16 bases between. The germline gives CDR1 DFQATT, CDR2 SNEGSKA (reference sequence). The CDR3 sequence: CSARERLGKLNSPLHF. The CDR3 DNA is TGCAGTGCTAGAGAGAGATTAGGCAAACTAAATTCACCCCTCCACTTT.